The 15 T cell receptor beta chains below come from one sample, sequenced in a study of beta chain features in type 1 diabetes. Points from the study as a whole: Among all four CD4+ subsets, Type 1 diabetes patients had TCRB CDR3s that were moderately but significantly shorter.

TCRB transcripts that were expressed got sequenced, as all of the isolated RNA had been reverse transcribed. This table comes from immunoSEQ multiplex PCR, and its TCRdb copy is limited to in-frame clones, with some not included. The repertoire holds around 130,000 clones, roughly 15% seen once, with roughly 2.5% in the top ten. Antigen specificity for these receptors is unknown. Sequencing was carried out using central memory CD4+ T cells from blood. These receptors originate from a man aged 30 to 39 with type 1 diabetes.

The chain uses TRBV5-4 and TRBJ1-1; the D is unclear. Trimming removed 1 base at V and 1 base at J, with 5 bases between. CDR3 length: 13 amino acids. The germline V gene has CDR1 SGHNT and CDR2 YYREEE (reference sequence). The CDR3 is CASSLFANTEAFF. The CDR3 nucleotides are TGTGCCAGCAGCTTGTTTGCGAACACTGAAGCTTTCTTT.

Regarding this clone: Different DNA sequences within this sample yield the same CDR3. The J gene is TRBJ2-1, the V gene TRBV7-6; 7 bases match TRBD1. Germline CDR1 SGHVS, CDR2 FNYEAQ. Trimming took 1 base from V and 2 from J; bases not matched to a gene: 2. The CDR3 has 15 amino acids. Here the CDR3 reads CASSLGTGTYNEQFF. In DNA, the CDR3 is TGTGCCAGCAGCTTAGGGACAGGTACCTACAATGAGCAGTTCTTC.

A word on this clone: The sample contains more than one DNA sequence encoding this CDR3. The chain employs TRBV11-2 and TRBJ2-3; unclear D gene. The CDR3 contains 12 residues. Trimming removed 0 bases at V and 6 bases at J, with 4 bases between. The germline V gene encodes CDR1 SGHAT and CDR2 FQNNGV. This CDR3 is CASSLEGDTQYF. The CDR3 DNA sequence: TGTGCCAGCAGCTTAGAAGGGGATACGCAGTATTTT.

This clone has just a few counts. Just one base apart from a much larger clone, this may be a read error. This sequence joins TRBV30 and TRBJ1-5; D is unresolved. The CDR3 is 13 residues long. Germline-derived CDR1 and CDR2 are GTSNPN and SVGIG (reference sequence). The CDR3 loop is CALSRDSNQPQHF. For the CDR3, the DNA is TGTGCCTTGAGTCGAGACTCCAATCAGCCCCAGCATTTT.

The chain links TRBV7-2 to TRBJ2-2; TRBD1 aligns across 7 bases. J gave up 8 bases and V 1 base, and 7 bases lay outside the gene matches. CDR3 length: 15 residues. Germline CDR1 reads SGHTA; CDR2 reads FQGNSA. CDR3 DNA: TGTGCCAGCAGCTTAGTGGCAGGGGGTACAGGGGAGCTGTTTTTT. Its protein is CASSLVAGGTGELFF.

This clone showed up many times. The chain links TRBV27 to TRBJ2-6; D remains ambiguous. V dropped 2 bases and J dropped 2 bases, with 4 bases sitting between them. Germline V gene data show CDR1 as MNHEY and CDR2 as SMNVEV (reference sequence). There are 14 residues in the CDR3. The CDR3 loop reads CASSLDTGANVLTF. CDR3 in DNA: TGTGCCAGCAGTTTAGACACTGGGGCCAACGTCCTGACTTTC.

This chain uses TRBV2 with TRBJ2-5; the match to TRBD1 covers 7 bases. Germline V lookup: CDR1 SNHLY, CDR2 FYNNEI. The CDR3 runs to 14 residues. V was clipped by 4 bases and J by 1 base; unmatched bases: 3. Here the CDR3 reads CASSGGTAQETQYF. The CDR3 bases are TGTGCCAGCAGTGGAGGGACAGCCCAAGAGACCCAGTACTTC.

This clone was counted a few times. This rearrangement joins TRBV6-1 to TRBJ1-2; TRBD1 aligns across 7 bases. The CDR3 loop spans 14 amino acids. CDR1 MNHNS and CDR2 SASEGT come from the germline V gene. Losses at the gene ends were 2 bases for V and 4 bases for J; bases not matched to a gene: 4. This CDR3 is CASSEQGGIYGYTF. Written as DNA, the CDR3 is TGTGCCAGCAGTGAACAGGGGGGTATCTATGGCTACACCTTC.

This clone came up a few times. The chain joins TRBV4-3 to TRBJ1-6, with D perhaps matching TRBD1 (5 bases). Germline V lookup: CDR1 LGHNA, CDR2 YSLEER. This CDR3 contains 14 residues. V was trimmed by 1 base and J by 12 bases, leaving 13 bases between them. For the CDR3, the DNA is TGCGCCAGCAGCCAAGGGGGCCCTGAAGGACCCCTCCACTTT. This gives the protein CASSQGGPEGPLHF.

This chain joins TRBV7-9 and TRBJ2-1; 8 nucleotides match TRBD1. Germline CDR1 and CDR2: SEHNR and FQNEAQ (reference sequence). The CDR3 totals 16 residues. Losses at the gene ends were 3 bases for V and 1 base for J; bases not matched to a gene: 5. This chain's CDR3 is CASSLQGTGSYNEQFF. CDR3 sequence (DNA): TGTGCCAGCAGCTTGCAGGGGACAGGATCCTACAATGAGCAGTTCTTC.

This sequence joins TRBV11-2 and TRBJ2-5; D perhaps matches TRBD2 (7 bases). Germline loops: CDR1 SGHAT, CDR2 FQNNGV. The CDR3 spans 15 residues. V was cut by 7 bases and J by 1 base, with 16 bases left in between. CDR3 residues: CASTYRGATQETQYF. The DNA of the CDR3 is TGTGCCAGCACCTATCGGGGGGCAACCCAAGAGACCCAGTACTTC.

V gene TRBV7-2 combines with J gene TRBJ2-5, with a possible D match to TRBD1 (6 bases). This CDR3 is built from 16 residues. V shed 3 bases and J shed 0 bases, with 14 bases lying between them. Germline CDR1 is SGHTA and CDR2 is FQGNSA. DNA for the CDR3: TGTGCCAGCAGCTTCTTACCCGGGACAAACCAAGAGACCCAGTACTTC. This codes for CASSFLPGTNQETQYF.

This clone appeared a few times. The chain carries TRBV5-4 and TRBJ1-2; maybe TRBD1 (5 bases). V gave up 4 bases and J gave up 4 bases, with 11 bases separating them. CDR3 size: 13 residues. The germline V gene encodes CDR1 SGHNT and CDR2 YYREEE (reference sequence). CDR3 sequence: CASSGTDGYGYTF. CDR3 nucleotide sequence: TGTGCCAGCAGCGGGACCGATGGCTATGGCTACACCTTC.

On this clone itself: Other DNA sequences in the same sample also yield this CDR3. In DNA, the CDR3 is TGCGCCAGCAGCTTGGATCGCCCGAACACCGGGGAGCTGTTTTTT. Translation: CASSLDRPNTGELFF. The J gene is TRBJ2-2, the V gene TRBV5-1; D gene unclear. Trimming left V 0 bases short and J 0 bases short, with 6 bases between. Germline V gene lookup returns CDR1 SGHRS and CDR2 YFSETQ. This CDR3 is 15 amino acids long.

The chain is built from TRBV19 and TRBJ2-3; 9 positions agree with TRBD1. V trimming: 4 bases; J trimming: 5 bases; junction bases outside the gene matches: 4. The CDR3 has 14 amino acids. Germline-derived CDR1 and CDR2 are LNHDA and SQIVND (reference sequence). CDR3 bases: TGTGCCAGTAGTAACAGGGGGCGCGGAGATACGCAGTATTTT. Its translation: CASSNRGRGDTQYF. The variable domain in full, completed from reference TRBV19 and TRBJ2-3, reads DGGITQSPKYLFRKEGQNVTLSCEQNLNHDAMYWYRQDPGQGLRLIYYSQIVNDFQKGDIAEGYSVSREKKESFPLTVTSAQKNPTAFYLCASSNRGRGDTQYFGPGTRLTVL.